One and the same sample provided the 5 T cell receptor beta chains below, sequenced in a study of HIV-infected children after antiretroviral therapy interruption. Indicated treatment: PENTA 11 planned treatment interruption arm or continuous ART arm. Unique molecular identifiers were included in an RNA-based 3' RACE TCR library. TCRdb itself ran the 3' RACE reads through MiXCR, one entry per CDR3 protein. The data contain about 40,000 distinct CDR3 sequences, about 6.5% of them singletons. Specimen: CD45RA+ CD4+ T cells from PBMCs, pooled from several time points, collected from a donor given antiretroviral therapy, either interrupted or continuous. Noted subset: naive CD4+ CD45RA+ CD45RO- T cells. These receptors originate from a pool of human donors with HIV.

The J gene is TRBJ2-1, the V gene TRBV7-9, with 13 bases identical to TRBD2. Germline V gene data show CDR1 as SEHNR and CDR2 as FQNEAQ (reference sequence). This CDR3 comprises 19 residues. Trimming took 4 bases from V and 0 from J; bases not matched to a gene: 9. CDR3 amino acids: CASSSGTWTSGSSYNEQFF. In DNA, the CDR3 is TGTGCCAGCAGCTCCGGCACCTGGACTAGCGGGAGCTCCTACAATGAGCAGTTCTTC.

This clonotype was seen a few times. CDR3 amino acids: CACRTGTVFTEAFF. The CDR3 nucleotides read TGTGCCTGTCGCACGGGGACAGTTTTCACTGAAGCTTTCTTT. The V gene is TRBV2, the J gene TRBJ1-1; 7 bases are a match to TRBD1. The trim removed 11 bases at V and 4 bases at J, leaving 13 bases unmatched. The CDR3 spans 14 residues. Germline lookup yields CDR1 SNHLY and CDR2 FYNNEI.

The sample holds many counts of this clonotype. At one end the junction does not follow the germline gene, possibly because of a read error. This sequence joins TRBV10-3 and TRBJ2-7, with D perhaps matching TRBD2 (5 bases). The CDR3 is 10 amino acids. Germline V CDR1 and CDR2: ENHRY, SYGVKD. In DNA, the CDR3 is TGTGCCAGCAGTGCCGGGGAACAGTACTTC. This sequence encodes CASSAGEQYF.

This clonotype was picked up many times. One junction end disagrees with the germline gene, perhaps due to a read error. The chain uses TRBV23-1 and TRBJ2-3; D not certain. TRBV23-1 is sorted into the ORF group, with uncertain function. The CDR3 has 13 amino acids. The CDR3 sequence is CASSLRAAETLYF. The CDR3 DNA reads as TGTGCCAGCAGTCTTAGGGCGGCAGAAACGCTGTATTTT.

This clonotype has at least ten counts. The chain combines TRBV20-1 with TRBJ2-7; TRBD2 matches 8 bases. CDR1 is DFQATT and CDR2 is SNEGSKA in the germline V gene (reference sequence). CDR3 length: 16 amino acids. Trimming cost V 1 base and J 0 bases; bases outside gene matches: 8. The CDR3 bases are TGCAGTGCTAGAGGATCTAGCGGGTGGTCCTCCTACGAGCAGTACTTC. Translating it yields CSARGSSGWSSYEQYF.